This passage covers 9 T cell receptor beta chains from one sample sequenced in a study of cytomegalovirus exposure and HLA in healthy donors. The PCR had 60 Vbeta and 13 Jbeta primers. The assay was immunoSEQ multiplex PCR, and TCRdb's table has in-frame clones only and misses some. The sample yields around 260,000 clones, around 80% seen once. The sample taken for sequencing was PBMCs. The receptors here all came from a girl aged 2-9 years in good health and CMV-seronegative.

The V and J genes are TRBV7-8 and TRBJ2-1, with TRBD2 identical over 15 bases. CDR1 SGHVS and CDR2 FQNEAQ come from the germline V gene. This CDR3 has 19 amino acids. The junction had 10 bases not matched to a gene; V was cut back by 3 bases and J by 4 bases. The CDR3 protein is CASSFYRTSGRAEYNEQFF. CDR3 nucleotides: TGTGCCAGCAGCTTCTACCGGACTAGCGGGAGGGCCGAGTACAATGAGCAGTTCTTC.

The table lists this clone with a count of one. This sequence joins TRBV6-6 and TRBJ1-2; D may be TRBD1 (5 bases). V lost 5 bases, J lost 6 bases, and 10 bases lay in between. Germline V gene data show CDR1 as MNHNY and CDR2 as SVGAGI (reference sequence). The CDR3 has 12 residues. CDR3 loop: CASSPQGNGYTF. The CDR3 DNA reads as TGTGCCAGCAGTCCGCAGGGTAATGGCTACACCTTC.

V gene TRBV6-1 combines with J gene TRBJ1-6; D might be TRBD1 (5 bases). The CDR3 loop spans 12 amino acids. Trimming pared 10 bases from V and 10 bases from J, leaving 14 bases between. CDR1 is MNHNS and CDR2 is SASEGT in the germline V gene. This CDR3 reads CATSREISPLHF. The DNA of the CDR3 is TGTGCCACCAGCAGGGAAATCTCACCCCTCCACTTT.

This clone appeared a few times. V usage is TRBV18 and J usage is TRBJ2-1, with 10 bases aligning to TRBD2. The CDR3 consists of 15 residues. CDR1 and CDR2 (germline): KGHSH, LQKENI. Losses at the gene ends were 1 base for V and 8 bases for J; bases not matched to a gene: 5. The CDR3 is CASSPRSGTSDEQFF. The CDR3 coding sequence is TGTGCCAGCTCACCACGCTCCGGGACTAGCGATGAGCAGTTCTTC.

V is TRBV6-5 and J is TRBJ1-2, with a weak D call TRBD1 (5 bases). V was trimmed by 0 bases and J by 8 bases, leaving 16 bases between them. Germline lookup yields CDR1 MNHEY and CDR2 SVGAGI. The CDR3 runs 15 residues. The CDR3 protein is CASSYSRRMGRGYTF. The DNA for the CDR3 is TGTGCCAGCAGTTACTCACGTCGAATGGGGCGAGGCTACACCTTC.

The rearrangement uses TRBV27 and TRBJ1-2; weak D call: TRBD1 (5 bases). The CDR3 loop spans 13 amino acids. V lost 6 bases and J lost 8, with 16 bases in between. CDR1 is MNHEY and CDR2 is SMNVEV in the germline V gene (reference sequence). This CDR3 is CASSPGWVEGYTF. The CDR3 DNA reads TGTGCCAGCAGCCCAGGGTGGGTTGAGGGCTACACCTTC.

This rearrangement joins TRBV28 to TRBJ2-5; D is perhaps TRBD1 (6 bases). The closer fit of TRBJ2-7 to the DNA end suggests the J call may be wrong. In germline, CDR1 is MDHEN, CDR2 SYDVKM. CDR3 size: 16 residues. CDR3 DNA: TGTGCCAGCAGTTTACCCCGCACAGGGATCTCCTACGAGCAGTACTTC. This sequence encodes CASSLPRTGISYEQYF.

This clone came up a few times. The chain employs TRBV18 and TRBJ1-1, with D possibly TRBD1 on 6 matching bases. This CDR3 comprises 15 residues. Trimming removed 0 bases at V and 4 bases at J, with 12 bases between. Germline V gene data show CDR1 as KGHSH and CDR2 as LQKENI. In DNA, the CDR3 is TGTGCCAGCTCACCACCGTCGTGGGGGCCCACTGAAGCTTTCTTT. Amino acid sequence: CASSPPSWGPTEAFF.

This clone was seen just once. The V gene is TRBV27, the J gene TRBJ2-1; D is perhaps TRBD2 (6 bases). Trimming pared 5 bases from V and 4 bases from J, leaving 18 bases between. The CDR3 has 16 residues. Germline loops: CDR1 MNHEY, CDR2 SMNVEV (reference sequence). In DNA, the CDR3 is TGTGCCAGCAGTATAACCGGGGGTCGGGGGTACAATGAGCAGTTCTTC. Amino acids: CASSITGGRGYNEQFF.